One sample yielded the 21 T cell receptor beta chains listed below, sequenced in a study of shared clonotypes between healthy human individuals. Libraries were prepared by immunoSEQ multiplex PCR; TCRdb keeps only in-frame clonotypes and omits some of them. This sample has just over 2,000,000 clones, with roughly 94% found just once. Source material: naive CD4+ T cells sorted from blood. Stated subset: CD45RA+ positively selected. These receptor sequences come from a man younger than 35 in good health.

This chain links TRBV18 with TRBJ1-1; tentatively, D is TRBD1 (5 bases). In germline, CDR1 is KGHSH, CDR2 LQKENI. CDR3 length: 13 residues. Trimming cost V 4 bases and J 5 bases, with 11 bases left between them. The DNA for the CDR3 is TGTGCCAGCTCACTGACAGTTCGGACTGAAGCTTTCTTT. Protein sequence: CASSLTVRTEAFF.

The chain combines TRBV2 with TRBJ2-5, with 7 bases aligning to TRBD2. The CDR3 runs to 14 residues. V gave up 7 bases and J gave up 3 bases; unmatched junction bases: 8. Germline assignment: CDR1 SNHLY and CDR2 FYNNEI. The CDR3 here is CASTASGTEETQYF. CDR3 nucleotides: TGTGCCAGCACGGCTAGCGGAACAGAAGAGACCCAGTACTTC.

CDR3 in DNA: TGCGCCAGCAGCTTCCTAGGGGGCCAAGAGACCCAGTACTTC. This encodes CASSFLGGQETQYF. The V and J genes are TRBV5-1 and TRBJ2-5, with a weak D call TRBD1 (6 bases). V dropped 2 bases and J dropped 1 base, with 9 bases sitting between them. The germline V gene has CDR1 SGHRS and CDR2 YFSETQ. The CDR3 sequence is 14 residues long.

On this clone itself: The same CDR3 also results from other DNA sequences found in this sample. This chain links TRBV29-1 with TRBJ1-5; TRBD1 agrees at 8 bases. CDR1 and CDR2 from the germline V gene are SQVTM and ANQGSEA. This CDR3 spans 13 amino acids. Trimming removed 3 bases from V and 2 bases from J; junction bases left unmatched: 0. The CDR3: CSVEGQGNQPQHF. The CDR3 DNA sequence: TGCAGCGTTGAGGGACAGGGCAATCAGCCCCAGCATTTT.

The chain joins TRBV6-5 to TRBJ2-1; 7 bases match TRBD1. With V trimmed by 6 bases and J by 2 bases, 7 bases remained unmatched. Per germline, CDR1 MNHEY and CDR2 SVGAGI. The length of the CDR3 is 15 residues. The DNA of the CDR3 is TGTGCCAGCAGCCCAGACAGGGTACCCTACAATGAGCAGTTCTTC. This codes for CASSPDRVPYNEQFF.

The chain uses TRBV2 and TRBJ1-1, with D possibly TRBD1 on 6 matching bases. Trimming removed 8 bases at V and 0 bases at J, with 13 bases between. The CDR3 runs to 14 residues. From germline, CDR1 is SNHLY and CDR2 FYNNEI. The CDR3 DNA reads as TGTGCCAGCGGTCCGACAGGCATGAACACTGAAGCTTTCTTT. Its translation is CASGPTGMNTEAFF. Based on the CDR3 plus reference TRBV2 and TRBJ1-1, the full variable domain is EPEVTQTPSHQVTQMGQEVILRCVPISNHLYFYWYRQILGQKVEFLVSFYNNEISEKSEIFDDQFSVERPDGSNFTLKIRSTKLEDSAMYFCASGPTGMNTEAFFGQGTRLTVV.

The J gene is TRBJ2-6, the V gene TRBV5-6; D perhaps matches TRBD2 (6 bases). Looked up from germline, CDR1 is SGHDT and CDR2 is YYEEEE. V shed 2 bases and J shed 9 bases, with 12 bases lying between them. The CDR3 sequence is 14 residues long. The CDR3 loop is CASSFGGVSNVLTF. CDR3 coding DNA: TGTGCCAGCAGCTTTGGAGGGGTCAGCAACGTCCTGACTTTC.

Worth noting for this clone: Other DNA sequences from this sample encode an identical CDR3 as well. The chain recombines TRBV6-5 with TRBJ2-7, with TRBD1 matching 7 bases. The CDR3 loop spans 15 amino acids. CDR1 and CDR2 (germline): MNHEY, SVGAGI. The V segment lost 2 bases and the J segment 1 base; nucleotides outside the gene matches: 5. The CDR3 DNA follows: TGTGCCAGCAGTTACAGTTGGACAGGATCCTACGAGCAGTACTTC. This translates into CASSYSWTGSYEQYF.

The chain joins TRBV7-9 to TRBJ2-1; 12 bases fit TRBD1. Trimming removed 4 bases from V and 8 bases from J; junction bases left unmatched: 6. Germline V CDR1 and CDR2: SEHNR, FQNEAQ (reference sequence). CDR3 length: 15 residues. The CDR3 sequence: CASSSPGQGAHEQFF. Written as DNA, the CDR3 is TGTGCCAGCAGCTCCCCGGGACAGGGGGCCCATGAGCAGTTCTTC.

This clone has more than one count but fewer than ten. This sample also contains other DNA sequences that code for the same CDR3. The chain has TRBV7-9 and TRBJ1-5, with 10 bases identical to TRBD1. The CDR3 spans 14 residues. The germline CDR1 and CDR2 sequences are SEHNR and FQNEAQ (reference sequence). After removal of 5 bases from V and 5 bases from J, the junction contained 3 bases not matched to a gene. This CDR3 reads CASSRGQGDQPQHF. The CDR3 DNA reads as TGTGCCAGCAGCCGAGGACAGGGGGATCAGCCCCAGCATTTT. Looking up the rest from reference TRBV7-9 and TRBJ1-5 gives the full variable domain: DTGVSQNPRHKITKRGQNVTFRCDPISEHNRLYWYRQTLGQGPEFLTYFQNEAQLEKSRLLSDRFSAERPKGSFSTLEIQRTEQGDSAMYLCASSRGQGDQPQHFGDGTRLSIL.

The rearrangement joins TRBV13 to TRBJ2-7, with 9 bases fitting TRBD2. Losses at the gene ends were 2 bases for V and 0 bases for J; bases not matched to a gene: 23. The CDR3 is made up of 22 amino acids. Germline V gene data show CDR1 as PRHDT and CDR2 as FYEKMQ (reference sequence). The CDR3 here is CASSLSTGLPRRTSEGSYEQYF. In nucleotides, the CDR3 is TGTGCCAGCAGCTTAAGTACAGGGCTCCCCCGTCGGACTAGCGAGGGCTCCTACGAGCAGTACTTC.

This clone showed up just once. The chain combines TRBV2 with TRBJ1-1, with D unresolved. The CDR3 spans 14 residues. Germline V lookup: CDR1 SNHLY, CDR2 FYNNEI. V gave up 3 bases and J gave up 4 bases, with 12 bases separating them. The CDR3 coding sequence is TGTGCCAGCAGTGAGTCAGGCTTAGGCACTGAAGCTTTCTTT. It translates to CASSESGLGTEAFF.

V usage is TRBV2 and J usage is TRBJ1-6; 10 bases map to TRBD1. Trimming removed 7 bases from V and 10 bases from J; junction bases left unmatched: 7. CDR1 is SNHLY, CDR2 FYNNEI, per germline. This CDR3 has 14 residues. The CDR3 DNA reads TGTGCCAGCACCGGACAGGGGGGCTCCTCACCCCTCCACTTT. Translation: CASTGQGGSSPLHF.

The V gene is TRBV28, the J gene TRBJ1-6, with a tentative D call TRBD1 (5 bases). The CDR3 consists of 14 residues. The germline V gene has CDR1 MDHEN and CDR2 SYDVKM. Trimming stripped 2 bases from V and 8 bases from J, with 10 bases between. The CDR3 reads CASSLEGAHSPLHF. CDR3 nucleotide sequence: TGTGCCAGCAGTTTAGAAGGGGCTCATTCACCCCTCCACTTT.

For the CDR3, the DNA is TGTGCCAGCAGGATCGTGCGGGGCGACACCGGGGAGCTGTTTTTT. It encodes CASRIVRGDTGELFF. This sequence joins TRBV6-6 and TRBJ2-2, with a tentative D call TRBD2 (6 bases). With 6 bases removed from V and 3 bases from J, the gap between germline ends came to 14 bases. CDR3 length: 15 amino acids. CDR1 is MNHNY and CDR2 is SVGAGI in the germline V gene (reference sequence).

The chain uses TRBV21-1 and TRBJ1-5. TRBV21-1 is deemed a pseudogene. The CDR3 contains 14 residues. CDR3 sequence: CASRRTEAFQPQHF. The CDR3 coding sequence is TGTGCCAGCAGAAGGACGGAAGCTTTCCAGCCCCAGCATTTT.

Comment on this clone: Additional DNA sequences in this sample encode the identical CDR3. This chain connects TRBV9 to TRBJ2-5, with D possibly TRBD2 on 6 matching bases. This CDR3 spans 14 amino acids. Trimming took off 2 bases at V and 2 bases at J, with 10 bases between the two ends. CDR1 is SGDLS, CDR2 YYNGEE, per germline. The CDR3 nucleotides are TGTGCCAGCAGCGTCGCTGGGGGGCAAGAGACCCAGTACTTC. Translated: CASSVAGGQETQYF. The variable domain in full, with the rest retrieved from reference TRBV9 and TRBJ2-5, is DSGVTQTPKHLITATGQRVTLRCSPRSGDLSVYWYQQSLDQGLQFLIQYYNGEERAKGNILERFSAQQFPDLHSELNLSSLELGDSALYFCASSVAGGQETQYFGPGTRLLVL.

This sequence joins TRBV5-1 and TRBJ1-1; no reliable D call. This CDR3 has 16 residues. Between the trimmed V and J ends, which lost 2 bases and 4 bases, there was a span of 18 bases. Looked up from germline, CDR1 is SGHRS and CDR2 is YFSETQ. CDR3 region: CASSFTGSPRGTEAFF. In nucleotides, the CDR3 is TGCGCCAGCAGCTTTACCGGGAGTCCTAGAGGCACTGAAGCTTTCTTT. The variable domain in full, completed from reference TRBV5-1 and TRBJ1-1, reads KAGVTQTPRYLIKTRGQQVTLSCSPISGHRSVSWYQQTPGQGLQFLFEYFSETQRNKGNFPGRFSGRQFSNSRSEMNVSTLELGDSALYLCASSFTGSPRGTEAFFGQGTRLTVV.

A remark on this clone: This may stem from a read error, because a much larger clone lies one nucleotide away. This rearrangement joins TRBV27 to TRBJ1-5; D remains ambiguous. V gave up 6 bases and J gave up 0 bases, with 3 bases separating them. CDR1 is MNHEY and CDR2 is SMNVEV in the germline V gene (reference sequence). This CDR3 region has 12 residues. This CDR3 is CASSDSNQPQHF. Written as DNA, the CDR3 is TGTGCCAGCAGCGATAGCAATCAGCCCCAGCATTTT.

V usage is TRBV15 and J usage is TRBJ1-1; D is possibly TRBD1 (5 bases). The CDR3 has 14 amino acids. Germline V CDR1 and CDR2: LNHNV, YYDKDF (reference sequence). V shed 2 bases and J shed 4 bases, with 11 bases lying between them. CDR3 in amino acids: CATSRRDPATEAFF. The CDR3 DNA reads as TGTGCCACCAGCAGACGGGACCCGGCCACTGAAGCTTTCTTT.

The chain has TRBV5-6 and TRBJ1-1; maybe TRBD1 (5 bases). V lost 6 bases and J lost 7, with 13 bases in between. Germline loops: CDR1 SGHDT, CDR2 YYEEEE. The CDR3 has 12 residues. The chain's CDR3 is CASTLRGDEAFF. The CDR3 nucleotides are TGTGCCAGCACCCTGCGAGGGGATGAAGCTTTCTTT.